These 16 T cell receptor beta chains share one sample of origin, sequenced in a study of cytomegalovirus exposure and HLA in healthy donors. The PCR ran on 60 Vbeta and 13 Jbeta primers. Generated by immunoSEQ multiplex PCR, the TCRdb table keeps only in-frame clones and is missing some. The sample consists of about 30,000 clones, 80% to 90% of them appearing once. The sequencing input was PBMCs. The receptor set was obtained from a boy under 18 in good health and CMV-seronegative.

This rearrangement joins TRBV28 to TRBJ2-7; 7 positions agree with TRBD2. The ends lost 8 bases at V and 6 bases at J; junction bases unmatched: 10. This CDR3 is 13 amino acids long. Germline CDR1 reads MDHEN; CDR2 reads SYDVKM. The CDR3 DNA follows: TGTGCCAGCGGCTTGGGGAGGGGTGCCGAGCAGTACTTC. This codes for CASGLGRGAEQYF.

This clone occurred a few times. The genes are TRBV2 and TRBJ2-1; 7 bases align to TRBD2. V was clipped by 2 bases and J by 2 bases; unmatched bases: 9. This CDR3 spans 17 amino acids. CDR1 is SNHLY, CDR2 FYNNEI, per germline. The CDR3 coding sequence is TGTGCCAGCAGTGAACTCCCAGCGGGGTTCACCTACAATGAGCAGTTCTTC. Its translation: CASSELPAGFTYNEQFF.

The genes are TRBV11-2 and TRBJ2-7; D uncertain. Deletions cut 1 base from V and 3 bases from J, with 7 bases between. The CDR3 contains 13 residues. Germline CDR1 and CDR2: SGHAT and FQNNGV. The CDR3 bases are TGTGCCAGCAGCTTAGGGTCGGGCTACGAGCAGTACTTC. It translates to CASSLGSGYEQYF.

The chain recombines TRBV7-6 with TRBJ1-2, with TRBD1 matching 12 bases. Germline V gene sequence: CDR1 SGHVS, CDR2 FNYEAQ. J gave up 6 bases and V 5 bases, and 4 bases lay outside the gene matches. This CDR3 contains 14 residues. The CDR3 DNA reads as TGTGCCAGCAGCCCGGGACAGGGGGCGAATGGCTACACCTTC. The encoded protein is CASSPGQGANGYTF.

In this sample, this clone turned up a few times. This chain joins TRBV6-5 and TRBJ1-4; D might be TRBD1 (5 bases). Germline assignment: CDR1 MNHEY and CDR2 SVGAGI. This CDR3 spans 15 amino acids. The V end was cut by 2 bases, the J end by 0 bases, with 7 bases between. In DNA form, the CDR3 reads TGTGCCAGCAGTTACGCGGACACAACTAATGAAAAACTGTTTTTT. Translating gives CASSYADTTNEKLFF.

V gene TRBV19 combines with J gene TRBJ2-7; 8 nucleotides line up with TRBD1. Germline assignment: CDR1 LNHDA and CDR2 SQIVND (reference sequence). Unmatched junction bases numbered 6, after V lost 5 bases and J lost 3 bases. There are 14 residues in the CDR3. In DNA form, the CDR3 reads TGTGCCAGTAGTTCGACAGGGGTGATCTACGAGCAGTACTTC. Its translation is CASSSTGVIYEQYF.

This clone was counted once. V gene TRBV11-2 combines with J gene TRBJ2-2, with D perhaps TRBD2 (6 bases). This CDR3 contains 15 residues. CDR1 and CDR2 (germline): SGHAT, FQNNGV. V was pared by 4 bases and J by 2 bases, with 11 bases between. CDR3 nucleotides: TGTGCCAGCAGCTGGGCGGGGTTCAACACCGGGGAGCTGTTTTTT. Protein: CASSWAGFNTGELFF.

The rearrangement uses TRBV5-1 and TRBJ2-1; 8 bases agree with TRBD1. The V and J ends lost 0 bases and 7 bases, in that order; junction bases with no gene match: 9. This CDR3 contains 16 residues. Germline V gene sequence: CDR1 SGHRS, CDR2 YFSETQ. The CDR3: CASSLVSQGAGNEQFF. The DNA for the CDR3 is TGCGCCAGCAGCTTGGTATCTCAGGGGGCTGGGAATGAGCAGTTCTTC. The full variable domain, with the rest looked up from reference TRBV5-1 and TRBJ2-1, is KAGVTQTPRYLIKTRGQQVTLSCSPISGHRSVSWYQQTPGQGLQFLFEYFSETQRNKGNFPGRFSGRQFSNSRSEMNVSTLELGDSALYLCASSLVSQGAGNEQFFGPGTRLTVL.

This clone appeared a single time. The chain combines TRBV12-2 with TRBJ2-7; TRBD1 is taken as the D call from the table, unchecked against the DNA. TRBV12-2 is described as a pseudogene. CDR3 length: 16 residues. The CDR3 sequence is CASRFRTGPISYEQYF. In nucleotides, the CDR3 is TGTGCAAGTCGCTTTAGGACAGGGCCAATCTCCTACGAGCAGTACTTC.

The chain links TRBV9 to TRBJ2-7, with TRBD1 matching 9 bases. Trimming cost V 0 bases and J 0 bases; bases outside gene matches: 10. This CDR3 comprises 18 residues. In germline, CDR1 is SGDLS, CDR2 YYNGEE. The CDR3 reads CASSVGSGTGLLSYEQYF. DNA for the CDR3: TGTGCCAGCAGCGTAGGGTCGGGGACAGGGCTCCTCTCCTACGAGCAGTACTTC.

The V gene is TRBV5-6, the J gene TRBJ1-2, with 7 nucleotides matching TRBD1. Germline-derived CDR1 and CDR2 are SGHDT and YYEEEE. Trimming cost V 5 bases and J 4 bases; bases outside gene matches: 8. The length of the CDR3 is 14 residues. The CDR3 sequence: CASRESTGTYGYTF. CDR3 coding DNA: TGTGCCAGCAGGGAATCGACAGGGACCTATGGCTACACCTTC.

V is TRBV14 and J is TRBJ1-4, with 11 bases identical to TRBD1. The CDR3 totals 15 residues. CDR1 SGHDN and CDR2 FVKESK come from the germline V gene. With 6 bases clipped from V and 8 bases from J, the junction kept 8 bases outside the gene matches. The CDR3 sequence is CASSPGTGGFEKLFF. The CDR3 DNA is TGTGCCAGCAGTCCCGGGACAGGGGGTTTCGAAAAACTGTTTTTT.

The rearrangement joins TRBV27 to TRBJ2-7; 7 nucleotides match TRBD1. CDR3 size: 16 residues. The V and J ends lost 3 bases and 3 bases, in that order; junction bases with no gene match: 11. Germline CDR1 is MNHEY and CDR2 is SMNVEV (reference sequence). The CDR3 DNA reads as TGTGCCAGCAGTTTTCGGACAGGCCCCGTATTCTACGAGCAGTACTTC. Residues: CASSFRTGPVFYEQYF.

The J gene is TRBJ2-7, the V gene TRBV4-1, with 9 bases that match TRBD1. The trim removed 1 base at V and 3 bases at J, leaving 1 base unmatched. The length of the CDR3 is 14 residues. Germline loops: CDR1 MGHRA, CDR2 YSYEKL. The CDR3 DNA sequence: TGCGCCAGCAGCCAAGGGACAGGGGACTACGAGCAGTACTTC. Translating gives CASSQGTGDYEQYF.

The sample holds one count of this clone. The chain recombines TRBV5-6 with TRBJ1-2; TRBD1 agrees at 11 bases. This CDR3 has 16 residues. J lost 8 bases, V lost 2 bases, and 11 bases had no gene match. Germline V lookup: CDR1 SGHDT, CDR2 YYEEEE. Written as DNA, the CDR3 is TGTGCCAGCAGCTTACTATTCCGGACAGGGGGCGGCGGCTACACCTTC. It specifies CASSLLFRTGGGGYTF.

The rearrangement uses TRBV27 and TRBJ1-1; 8 positions match TRBD1. The CDR3 sequence is 14 residues long. J was trimmed by 1 base and V by 5 bases; bases with no gene match: 3. Germline V gene lookup returns CDR1 MNHEY and CDR2 SMNVEV (reference sequence). CDR3 in DNA: TGTGCCAGCAGTGTAGGACAGGGGAACACTGAAGCTTTCTTT. Protein: CASSVGQGNTEAFF.